The 17 T cell receptor beta chains presented below share a single source sample, sequenced in a study of blood T cells in healthy people across ages. A second PCR of 7 to 11 cycles used a sample-barcoded 5' primer and a J-beta primer mix. TCRdb re-called the 5' RACE reads through MiXCR, storing one row per CDR3 protein. This sample carries hundreds of thousands of distinct CDR3 sequences, more than 55% of them seen once, and the ten largest clones take 20% to 30%. The sequencing input was blood. The receptors originated from a man aged 40-49 years in good health.

The chain has TRBV20-1 and TRBJ2-5, with D tentatively TRBD1 (6 bases). The DNA matches TRBJ2-7 better at its end, which makes the J call doubtful. This CDR3 has 14 amino acids. Germline V CDR1 and CDR2: DFQATT, SNEGSKA (reference sequence). The CDR3 bases are TGCAGTGCTAGAGATCCAGGGGAGTCCAACGAGCAGTACTTC. This sequence encodes CSARDPGESNEQYF.

This clonotype was counted only a few times. The V and J genes are TRBV10-2 and TRBJ2-7, with no clear D. The length of the CDR3 is 13 residues. The germline V and J ends were trimmed by 7 bases and 3 bases, with 13 bases remaining between them. Looked up from germline, CDR1 is WSHSY and CDR2 is SAAADI. The CDR3 reads CASKSRSLYEQYF. The CDR3 nucleotides are TGCGCCAGCAAGTCTAGGTCCCTCTACGAGCAGTACTTC.

The chain uses TRBV25-1 and TRBJ2-5; 9 bases are shared with TRBD1. TRBJ2-7 explains the end of the DNA better; the J call may be wrong. Looked up from germline, CDR1 is MGHDK and CDR2 is SYGVNS. The CDR3 has 14 residues. The CDR3 DNA follows: TGTGCCAGCAGTGAAGGACAGGGGTTTGGCGAGCAGTACTTC. This encodes CASSEGQGFGEQYF.

Many counts were recorded for this clonotype. This chain connects TRBV20-1 to TRBJ2-5; D may be TRBD1 (6 bases). Germline CDR1 and CDR2: DFQATT and SNEGSKA (reference sequence). The V end lost 4 bases, the J end lost 4 bases, and 13 bases lay between the germline ends. The CDR3 consists of 13 residues. The CDR3 nucleotides are TGCAGTGCTAAAGCCAGGGGTCCAGAGACCCAGTACTTC. Its translation is CSAKARGPETQYF.

This clonotype appeared a few times. Here the CDR3 DNA reads TGCGCCAGCAGCTTGTTGGGGGAGTACTACGAGCAGTACTTC. Encoded protein: CASSLLGEYYEQYF. The chain employs TRBV5-1 and TRBJ2-7; D tentatively reads TRBD1 or TRBD2 (5 bases each). Deletions cut 1 base from V and 3 bases from J, with 11 bases between. The CDR3 length is 14 residues. CDR1 and CDR2 (germline): SGHRS, YFSETQ. Drawing the rest from reference TRBV5-1 and TRBJ2-7, the complete variable domain is KAGVTQTPRYLIKTRGQQVTLSCSPISGHRSVSWYQQTPGQGLQFLFEYFSETQRNKGNFPGRFSGRQFSNSRSEMNVSTLELGDSALYLCASSLLGEYYEQYFGPGTRLTVT.

This CDR3 reads CSARLAGGLVQETQYF. The CDR3 coding sequence is TGCAGTGCTCGACTAGCGGGGGGCCTAGTCCAAGAGACCCAGTACTTC. V usage is TRBV20-1 and J usage is TRBJ2-5, with 13 positions matching TRBD2. V gave up 5 bases and J gave up 1 base; unmatched junction bases: 7. In germline, CDR1 is DFQATT, CDR2 SNEGSKA (reference sequence). The CDR3 runs 16 residues.

Only a few counts were recorded for this clonotype. This CDR3 is CASSQGVAGVDEQFF. CDR3 nucleotide sequence: TGTGCCAGCAGCCAAGGGGTAGCGGGAGTTGATGAGCAGTTCTTC. The genes are TRBV3-1 and TRBJ2-1; TRBD2 agrees at 9 bases. The length of the CDR3 is 15 residues. CDR1 and CDR2 from the germline V gene are LGHDT and YNNKEL (reference sequence). V gave up 1 base and J gave up 8 bases; unmatched junction bases: 6.

The J gene is TRBJ2-1, the V gene TRBV29-1; D is unresolved. CDR1 is SQVTM, CDR2 ANQGSEA, per germline. The V gene lost 3 bases and the J gene lost 0 bases, with 6 bases spanning the gap. There are 13 residues in the CDR3. CDR3 protein: CSVDESSYNEQFF. DNA for the CDR3: TGCAGCGTTGATGAGAGCTCCTACAATGAGCAGTTCTTC.

The chain links TRBV15 to TRBJ2-1; D is perhaps TRBD1 (6 bases). Germline V lookup: CDR1 LNHNV, CDR2 YYDKDF (reference sequence). The CDR3 consists of 15 residues. Trimming removed 5 bases at V and 4 bases at J, with 15 bases between. CDR3 amino acids: CATSFEDRSYNEQFF. Here the CDR3 DNA reads TGTGCCACCAGCTTCGAAGACAGGTCGTACAATGAGCAGTTCTTC.

This clonotype was seen a few times. V gene TRBV12-3 or TRBV12-4 combines with J gene TRBJ1-5; the D is unclear. This CDR3 is 13 amino acids long. Trimming pared 6 bases from V and 4 bases from J, leaving 10 bases between. The CDR3 DNA sequence: TGTGCCAGCAGGTCCCTTCCGAATCAGCCCCAGCATTTT. Its translation: CASRSLPNQPQHF.

The rearrangement joins TRBV12-3 or TRBV12-4 to TRBJ2-2; 7 bases fit TRBD1. The CDR3 covers 15 residues. After removal of 6 bases from V and 1 base from J, the junction contained 5 bases not matched to a gene. The CDR3 region has the DNA TGTGCCAGCAGGGATAGACAGGGGAACACCGGGGAGCTGTTTTTT. The encoded protein is CASRDRQGNTGELFF.

This clonotype was counted between two and nine times. The chain couples TRBV20-1 to TRBJ2-2; TRBD2 is a possible D gene (5 bases). Per germline, CDR1 DFQATT and CDR2 SNEGSKA (reference sequence). Trimming stripped 0 bases from V and 1 base from J, with 6 bases between. The CDR3 contains 14 residues. CDR3 sequence (DNA): TGCAGTGCTAGAGACGGGATGAACACCGGGGAGCTGTTTTTT. Encoded protein: CSARDGMNTGELFF.

Comments on this clonotype: One junction end does not reproduce the germline sequence, and a read error may be involved. This sequence joins TRBV14 and TRBJ2-7; D unclear. The germline V gene has CDR1 SGHDN and CDR2 FVKESK. The CDR3 spans 15 residues. CDR3 DNA sequence: TGTGCCGGCAGCCTTCGAATCAAGTCGTTGGGTGAGCAGTACTTC. Protein product: CAGSLRIKSLGEQYF.

The chain employs TRBV5-1 and TRBJ1-2; TRBD1 aligns across 12 bases. Trimming at V came to 4 bases and at J to 13 bases, leaving 5 bases not matched to a gene. The length of the CDR3 is 12 residues. The germline V gene encodes CDR1 SGHRS and CDR2 YFSETQ. The CDR3 coding sequence is TGCGCCAGCAGCGAGGGACAGGGGGCTTTCACCTTC. This encodes CASSEGQGAFTF.

The sample holds a few counts of this clonotype. The chain carries TRBV7-9 and TRBJ1-1; D is ambiguous. Trimming took off 5 bases at V and 3 bases at J, with 10 bases between the two ends. The CDR3 runs 13 residues. From germline, CDR1 is SEHNR and CDR2 FQNEAQ (reference sequence). DNA of the CDR3: TGTGCCAGCAGCCCCCCCATCGACACTGAAGCTTTCTTT. Protein product: CASSPPIDTEAFF.

This clonotype was recorded a few times. CDR3 DNA sequence: TGCGCCAGCAGCCAAGTGGCTAGCGGGGAATACGAGCAGTACTTC. Its protein is CASSQVASGEYEQYF. The genes are TRBV4-1 and TRBJ2-7; TRBD2 matches 9 bases. The trim removed 1 base at V and 4 bases at J, leaving 5 bases unmatched. The CDR3 runs to 15 residues. From germline, CDR1 is MGHRA and CDR2 YSYEKL.

The chain is built from TRBV20-1 and TRBJ2-5, with D hard to call. The CDR3 consists of 15 residues. V lost 3 bases and J 2 bases, leaving 16 bases between the germline ends. From germline, CDR1 is DFQATT and CDR2 SNEGSKA (reference sequence). The CDR3 sequence is CSARDDEDPQETQYF. The CDR3 DNA follows: TGCAGTGCTAGGGACGACGAGGATCCACAAGAGACCCAGTACTTC.